The T cell receptor beta chain described here comes from a study of T-cell memory formation after mild COVID-19. Study conclusions and caveats: The study detected some responding clones in pre-infection memory, suggesting cross-reactive memory joined. CM and EM subsets held most contracting CD4+ clones; EMRA held CD8+ ones. Later expanders leaned CD4+, whereas clones that contracted between day 15 and 85 were balanced CD4/CD8.

Germline V CDR1 and CDR2: SGHVS, FQNEAQ. The CDR3 extends over 15 amino acids. J lost 2 bases, V lost 6 bases, and 5 bases had no gene match. This clonotype was seen more than once but under ten times. The antigen remains unidentified. 5'RACE with constant-segment primers yielded barcoded, UMI-tagged TCR alpha and TCR beta cDNA libraries. MiXCR, run by TCRdb on the 5' RACE reads, gives a single entry per CDR3 protein. In the table there are about 400,000 distinct CDR3 sequences, approximately 24% of which are singletons. The sequenced sample consisted of PBMCs or a T cell subset sorted from them (not recorded which). The chain is built from TRBV7-8 and TRBJ2-3; 10 nucleotides match TRBD2. This clonotype was obtained from an adult woman who had mild COVID-19 (a few samples of this study predate the infection). Cell type and time point are not known. CDR3 sequence reads: CASRPLAGDTDTQYF. The DNA of the CDR3 is TGTGCCAGCAGACCGCTAGCGGGGGACACAGATACGCAGTATTTT.